Listed below are T cell receptor beta chains from one sample, sequenced in a study of blood T cells in healthy people across ages. TCRdb ran MiXCR on the 5' RACE reads and lists one entry per CDR3 protein. The table shows about 780,000 distinct CDR3 sequences, with 46% occurring only once. The sequencing sample was made of blood. The receptor source for this set is an elderly man in good health. Each CDR3 is given with its conserved first and last residue. Each record gives: clone size, J gene, D gene, V gene, CDR3 DNA, CDR3 protein. D genes are given only for firm matches. The listing skips clone size in some rows; elsewhere it reads once, few, many or a size class.

few | TRBJ2-7 | TRBD1 | TRBV6-1 | TGTGCCAGCAGCGCGCAGGGGACAGCGAAATACGAGCAGTACTTC | CASSAQGTAKYEQYF
. | TRBJ2-6 | TRBD1 | TRBV20-1 | TGCAGTGCTCGCTCGGACAGGGGTTTTGGGGCCAACGTCCTGACTTTC | CSARSDRGFGANVLTF
. | TRBJ1-5 | TRBD1 | TRBV20-1 | TGCAGTGCTCCCCAAGCGGGACAGCGCAATCAGCCCCAGCATTTT | CSAPQAGQRNQPQHF
. | TRBJ2-5 | . | TRBV10-3 | TGTGCCATCAGGGGTCGGGGTAAAGAGGAGCAGTACTTC | CAIRGRGKEEQYF
. | TRBJ2-1 | . | TRBV5-1 | TGCGCCAGCAGCTCACCCGGGGGAGCGCGCAGCTCCTACAATGAGCAGTTCTTC | CASSSPGGARSSYNEQFF
. | TRBJ1-6 | . | TRBV5-4 | TGTGCCAGCAGCAACGATAATTCACCCCTCCACTTT | CASSNDNSPLHF
. | TRBJ2-5 | . | TRBV5-1 | TGCGCCAGCAGGGGCAATAGCGCCCCCCAAGAGACCCAGTACTTC | CASRGNSAPQETQYF
. | TRBJ2-7 | . | TRBV6-5 | TGTGCCAGCCACCCCCCGGGACATAACTACGAGCAGTACTTC | CASHPPGHNYEQYF
. | TRBJ2-3 | . | TRBV20-1 | TGCAGTGCAGACAAAGGGCAGCGGAGTAGCACAGATACGCAGTATTTT | CSADKGQRSSTDTQYF
. | TRBJ1-1 | TRBD1 | TRBV4-3 | TGCGCCAGCAGCCAAGTGTTGGGACAGGGAGAAGCTTTCTTT | CASSQVLGQGEAFF
. | TRBJ2-7 | . | TRBV13 | TGTGCCAGCAGCTTAGCTCAGACAGGAACCTACGAGCAGTACTTC | CASSLAQTGTYEQYF
few | TRBJ1-2 | . | TRBV20-1 | TGCAGTGCTACCGGGGCGAGAGGCTATGGCTACACCTTC | CSATGARGYGYTF
. | TRBJ1-1 | . | TRBV5-1 | TGCGCCAGCAGCCCCGACGGGGGCGATGGGGAGGCTTTCTTT | CASSPDGGDGEAFF
. | TRBJ1-6 | . | TRBV7-2 | TGTGCCAGCAGCACAGGACCGGCTCGAGGATCACCCCTCCACTTT | CASSTGPARGSPLHF
. | TRBJ1-6 | . | TRBV7-2 | TGTGCCAGCAGCCAACAGGGTAGGGGTAATTCACCCCTCCACTTT | CASSQQGRGNSPLHF
few | TRBJ2-1 | . | TRBV7-3 | TGTGCCAGCAGCTACGGAGGACAGTCCTACAATGAGCAGTTCTTC | CASSYGGQSYNEQFF
. | TRBJ2-1 | . | TRBV6-5 | TGTGCCAGCAGTTACCCACAGGGTGGCAATGAGCAGTTCTTC | CASSYPQGGNEQFF
. | TRBJ2-3 | . | TRBV12-3/TRBV12-4 | TGTGCCAGCAGCCCCCCCTCCTACCGGCCTTCGGATACGCAGTATTTT | CASSPPSYRPSDTQYF
. | TRBJ2-7 | . | TRBV5-1 | TGCGCCAGCAGATGGGATGGCAGCTCCTACGAGCAGTACTTC | CASRWDGSSYEQYF
. | TRBJ2-7 | . | TRBV7-2 | TGTGCCAGCAGCTTAGGAGGCCGATCGGGCTCGGAGCAGTACTTC | CASSLGGRSGSEQYF
. | TRBJ2-7 | TRBD2 | TRBV7-8 | TGTGCCAGCAGCTCCCGGGAGGGCAGCTCCCACGAGCAGTACTTC | CASSSREGSSHEQYF
. | TRBJ2-7 | . | TRBV30 | TGTGCCTGGAGTGCCCGCTACGGGGAGTACTTC | CAWSARYGEYF
. | TRBJ2-6 | . | TRBV2 | TGTGCCAGCAGTTATGCGCGGGACAACTATGGGGCCAACGTCCTGACTTTC | CASSYARDNYGANVLTF
. | TRBJ2-7 | TRBD1 | TRBV27 | TGTGCCAGCGCCCCAGTTTCCGGGACAGGGGGATACGAGCAGTACTTC | CASAPVSGTGGYEQYF
. | TRBJ2-7 | . | TRBV19 | TGTGCCAGTAGTATTGTGGGGTCCTCCTACGAGCAGTACTTC | CASSIVGSSYEQYF
. | TRBJ1-2 | . | TRBV12-3/TRBV12-4 | TGTGCCAGCAGTTTAAGTTCCCTCCCCCTCTACACCTTC | CASSLSSLPLYTF
. | TRBJ2-1 | . | TRBV11-3 | TGTGCCAGCAGCTTAAGTAGTATGTCCTACAATGAGCAGTTCTTC | CASSLSSMSYNEQFF
. | TRBJ2-1 | TRBD2 | TRBV12-3/TRBV12-4 | TGTGCCAGCAGTCCCCGCCGACTAGCGGGCCTCAATGAGCAGTTCTTC | CASSPRRLAGLNEQFF
. | TRBJ2-7 | . | TRBV7-2 | TGTGCCAGCAGCGTGAGAGAAAGCTCCTACGAGCAGTACTTC | CASSVRESSYEQYF
few | TRBJ1-5 | TRBD1 | TRBV20-1 | TGCAGTGCTAGAGATCGGCAGGGGGAGGATCAGCCCCAGCATTTT | CSARDRQGEDQPQHF
. | TRBJ2-5 | TRBD2 | TRBV28 | TGTGCCAGCAGCTCTCTAGCGGGAAGGGGAGAGGCCCAGTACTTC | CASSSLAGRGEAQYF
. | TRBJ2-5 | . | TRBV4-1 | TGCGCCAGCAGCCAGGAGGAGGCCCAGTACTTC | CASSQEEAQYF
. | TRBJ2-1 | . | TRBV4-3 | TGCGCCAGCAGCCGAGCCCTCCAGAGCAATGAGCAGTTCTTC | CASSRALQSNEQFF
many | TRBJ2-5 | TRBD1 | TRBV29-1 | TGCAGCGTTGCCAGGGACAGGATAGGAGAGACCCAGTACTTC | CSVARDRIGETQYF
. | TRBJ1-6 | TRBD1 | TRBV20-1 | TGCAGTGCTAGAGATGCGGGACAGGGGAAGTTCGGTTCACCCCTCCACTTT | CSARDAGQGKFGSPLHF
. | TRBJ2-7 | . | TRBV20-1 | TGCAGTGCTAGCGGTCAGGGGACCCACGAGCAGTACTTC | CSASGQGTHEQYF
. | TRBJ2-7 | TRBD1 | TRBV9 | TGTGCCAGCAGCGTACGACAGGGGGATGACATTCGGTACTTC | CASSVRQGDDIRYF
. | TRBJ2-7 | TRBD1 | TRBV28 | TGTGCCAGCAGTTCCCGGACAGGGGCAGTCAGCGAGCAGTACTTC | CASSSRTGAVSEQYF
. | TRBJ2-1 | TRBD2 | TRBV15 | TGTGCCACCAGCAGACTCACAGGGCTAGCGGGAGGACCGTTGCATGAGCAGTTCTTC | CATSRLTGLAGGPLHEQFF
. | TRBJ1-1 | . | TRBV29-1 | TGCAGCGCCGTCATGAACACTGAAGCTTTCTTT | CSAVMNTEAFF
. | TRBJ2-2 | . | TRBV29-1 | TGCAGCGTGTCGGGGGCAGCTTATGCGAACACCGGGGAGCTGTTTTTT | CSVSGAAYANTGELFF
. | TRBJ2-7 | . | TRBV28 | TGTGCCAGCAACGACCGAAGGCGCTCCTACGAGCAGTACTTC | CASNDRRRSYEQYF
. | TRBJ2-7 | TRBD1 | TRBV6-6 | TGTGCCAGTGATTCCGGGACAGGGTCTTACGAGCAGTACTTC | CASDSGTGSYEQYF
few | TRBJ1-1 | . | TRBV7-2 | TGTGCCAGCAGCTTAATCTACAGGGTAGGTGACACTGAAGCTTTCTTT | CASSLIYRVGDTEAFF
. | TRBJ2-3 | . | TRBV5-1 | TGCGCCAGCAGGGCTGCAGGGAGCACAGATACGCAGTATTTT | CASRAAGSTDTQYF
. | TRBJ2-7 | TRBD1 | TRBV2 | TGTGCCAGCAGTTTCCCGGGACAGGGAAGCTACGAGCAGTACTTC | CASSFPGQGSYEQYF
once | TRBJ2-3 | . | TRBV25-1 | TGTGTCAGCAGTGACGACATGGGAACAGATACGCAGTATTTT | CVSSDDMGTDTQYF
. | TRBJ2-5 | . | TRBV28 | TGTGCCAGCAGTTTGCGCCCCAGAGAGACCCAGTACTTC | CASSLRPRETQYF
few | TRBJ1-2 | . | TRBV7-2 | TGTGCCAGCAGCACGGGACTGACGAGGAGTGGCTACACCTTC | CASSTGLTRSGYTF
many | TRBJ1-6 | . | TRBV20-1 | TGCAGTGCTAGAGGCCTAACAGGGACTAATTCACCCCTCCACTTT | CSARGLTGTNSPLHF
few | TRBJ2-7 | TRBD1 | TRBV9 | TGTGCCAGCAGCGTAGAGGCTTTCCGGGACAGGGAGCCCCTGGCCTCCTACGAGCAGTACTTC | CASSVEAFRDREPLASYEQYF
. | TRBJ2-3 | . | TRBV30 | TGTGCCTGGACCCAAGGGGCTTGGACAGATACGCAGTATTTT | CAWTQGAWTDTQYF
few | TRBJ2-5 | . | TRBV5-1 | TGCGCCAGCAGCTTGATGTCAGCGAGGGGAGAGACCCAGTACTTC | CASSLMSARGETQYF
few | TRBJ2-7 | TRBD1 | TRBV20-1 | TGCAGTCTTCCATTGGGCCCGGGACAGGGCCACGAGCAGTACTTC | CSLPLGPGQGHEQYF
few | TRBJ2-5 | . | TRBV12-3/TRBV12-4 | TGTGCCAGCAAGACAACCCAGGAATCCCAGTACTTC | CASKTTQESQYF
few | TRBJ2-2 | TRBD2 | TRBV11-2 | TGTGCCAGCAGTAGGACTAGCGGGAGTAGGAGCACCGGGGAGCTGTTTTTT | CASSRTSGSRSTGELFF
. | TRBJ2-7 | . | TRBV5-1 | TGCGCCAGCAGCTACGGGGCAGGGTATTCCTACGAGCAGTACTTC | CASSYGAGYSYEQYF